This T cell receptor beta chain emerged from a study of beta chain features in type 1 diabetes. Overall study context: Healthy donors, compared against patients, showed similar age, gender and cell yields. Study-level results: Relative to healthy donors, patients appeared to have naive, central memory and Treg TCRB repertoires that were more similar.

Stem cell-like memory, regulatory, central memory and naive CD4+ cells were sorted via CD45RO/CCR7/CD25/CD127/CD95/CD27. The CDR3 totals 14 residues. V was trimmed by 6 bases and J by 1 base, leaving 10 bases between them. CDR1 is SNHLY, CDR2 FYNNEI, per germline. Sequenced material consisted of expressed TCRB transcripts (all of the isolated RNA was reverse transcribed). Clones were sequenced by immunoSEQ multiplex PCR, and TCRdb holds only the in-frame ones, with some missing. The repertoire holds a few hundred thousand clones, with 11% as singletons. As to this clone: As yet, its antigen is unknown.

The receptor's source is a woman aged 30 to 39 in good health. Specimen: naive CD4+ T cells from blood. The chain combines TRBV2 with TRBJ1-5; D gene uncertain. The CDR3 DNA follows: TGTGCCAGCAGGGGAGACACCAGCAATCAGCCCCAGCATTTT. Its translation: CASRGDTSNQPQHF.